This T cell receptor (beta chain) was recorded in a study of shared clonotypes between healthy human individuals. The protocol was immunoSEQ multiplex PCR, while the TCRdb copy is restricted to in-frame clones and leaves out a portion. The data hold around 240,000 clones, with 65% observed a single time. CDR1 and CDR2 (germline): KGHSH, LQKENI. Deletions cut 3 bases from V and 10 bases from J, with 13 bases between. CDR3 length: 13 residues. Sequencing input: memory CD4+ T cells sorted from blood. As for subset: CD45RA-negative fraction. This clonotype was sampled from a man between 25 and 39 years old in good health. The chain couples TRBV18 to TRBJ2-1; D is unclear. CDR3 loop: CASSPHPSDEQFF. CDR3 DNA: TGTGCCAGCTCACCCCATCCATCGGACGAGCAGTTCTTC.